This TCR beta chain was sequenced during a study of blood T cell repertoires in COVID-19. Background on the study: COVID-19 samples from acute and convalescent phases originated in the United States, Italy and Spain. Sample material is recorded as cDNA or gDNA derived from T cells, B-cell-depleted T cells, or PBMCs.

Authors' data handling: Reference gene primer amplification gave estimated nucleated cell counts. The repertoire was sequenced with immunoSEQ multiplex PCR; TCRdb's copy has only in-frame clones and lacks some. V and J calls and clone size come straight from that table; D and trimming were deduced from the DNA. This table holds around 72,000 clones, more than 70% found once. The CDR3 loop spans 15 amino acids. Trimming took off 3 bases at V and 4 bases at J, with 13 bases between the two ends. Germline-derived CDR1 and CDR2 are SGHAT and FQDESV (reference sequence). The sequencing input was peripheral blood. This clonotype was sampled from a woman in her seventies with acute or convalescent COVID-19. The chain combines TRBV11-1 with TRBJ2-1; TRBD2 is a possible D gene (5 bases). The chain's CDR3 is CASSFSSGQYNEQFF. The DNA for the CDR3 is TGTGCCAGCAGCTTTTCCAGCGGTCAATACAATGAGCAGTTCTTC.